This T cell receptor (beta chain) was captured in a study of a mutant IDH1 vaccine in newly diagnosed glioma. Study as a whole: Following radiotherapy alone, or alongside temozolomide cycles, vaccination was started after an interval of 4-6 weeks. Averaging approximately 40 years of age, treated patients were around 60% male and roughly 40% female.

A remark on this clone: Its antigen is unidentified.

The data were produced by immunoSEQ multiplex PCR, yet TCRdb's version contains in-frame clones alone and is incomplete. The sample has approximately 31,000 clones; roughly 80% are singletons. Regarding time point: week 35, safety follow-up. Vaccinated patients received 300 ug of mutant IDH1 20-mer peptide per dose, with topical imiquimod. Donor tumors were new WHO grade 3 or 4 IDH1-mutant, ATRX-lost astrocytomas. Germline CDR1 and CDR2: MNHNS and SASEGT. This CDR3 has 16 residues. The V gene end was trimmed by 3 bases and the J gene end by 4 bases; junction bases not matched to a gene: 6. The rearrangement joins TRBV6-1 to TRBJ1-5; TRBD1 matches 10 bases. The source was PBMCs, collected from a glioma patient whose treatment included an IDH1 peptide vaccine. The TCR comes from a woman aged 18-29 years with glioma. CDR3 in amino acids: CASSDRDRGRNQPQHF. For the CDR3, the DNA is TGTGCCAGCAGTGATAGGGACAGGGGCCGAAATCAGCCCCAGCATTTT.